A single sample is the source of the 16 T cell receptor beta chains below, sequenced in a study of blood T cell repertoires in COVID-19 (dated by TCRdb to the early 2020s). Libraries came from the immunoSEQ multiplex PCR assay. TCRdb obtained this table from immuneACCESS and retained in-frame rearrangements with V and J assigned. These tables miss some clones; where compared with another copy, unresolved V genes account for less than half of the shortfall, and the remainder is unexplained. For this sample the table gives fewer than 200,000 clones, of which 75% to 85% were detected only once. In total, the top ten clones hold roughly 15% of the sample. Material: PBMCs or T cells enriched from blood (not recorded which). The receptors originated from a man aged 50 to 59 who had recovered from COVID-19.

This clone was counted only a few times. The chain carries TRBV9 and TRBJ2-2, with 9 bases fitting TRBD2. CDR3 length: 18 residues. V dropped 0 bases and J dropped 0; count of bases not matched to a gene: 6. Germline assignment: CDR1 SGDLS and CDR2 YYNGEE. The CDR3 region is CASSVAVLAGTNTGELFF. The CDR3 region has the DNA TGTGCCAGCAGCGTAGCTGTTCTAGCGGGGACGAACACCGGGGAGCTGTTTTTT.

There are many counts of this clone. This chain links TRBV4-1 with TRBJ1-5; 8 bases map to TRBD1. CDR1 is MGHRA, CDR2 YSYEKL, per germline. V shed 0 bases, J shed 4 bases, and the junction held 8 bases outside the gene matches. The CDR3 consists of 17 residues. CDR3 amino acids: CASSQESGTGLNQPQHF. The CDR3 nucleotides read TGCGCCAGCAGCCAAGAATCCGGGACAGGACTTAATCAGCCCCAGCATTTT.

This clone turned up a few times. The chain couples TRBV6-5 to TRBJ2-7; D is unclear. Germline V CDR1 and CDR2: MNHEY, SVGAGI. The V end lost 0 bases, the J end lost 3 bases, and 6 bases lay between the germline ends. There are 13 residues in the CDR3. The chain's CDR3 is CASSYSRFYEQYF. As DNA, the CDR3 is TGTGCCAGCAGTTACTCGAGGTTCTACGAGCAGTACTTC.

Written as DNA, the CDR3 is TGCGCCAGCAGCACATCACAGGGTGGCAATCAGCCCCAGCATTTT. Amino acid sequence: CASSTSQGGNQPQHF. This chain joins TRBV5-1 and TRBJ1-5; a weak D match, TRBD1 (6 bases). Germline CDR1 SGHRS, CDR2 YFSETQ. With 4 bases removed from V and 2 bases from J, the gap between germline ends came to 13 bases. The CDR3 length is 15 residues. Full variable domain (remainder filled in from reference TRBV5-1 and TRBJ1-5): KAGVTQTPRYLIKTRGQQVTLSCSPISGHRSVSWYQQTPGQGLQFLFEYFSETQRNKGNFPGRFSGRQFSNSRSEMNVSTLELGDSALYLCASSTSQGGNQPQHFGDGTRLSIL.

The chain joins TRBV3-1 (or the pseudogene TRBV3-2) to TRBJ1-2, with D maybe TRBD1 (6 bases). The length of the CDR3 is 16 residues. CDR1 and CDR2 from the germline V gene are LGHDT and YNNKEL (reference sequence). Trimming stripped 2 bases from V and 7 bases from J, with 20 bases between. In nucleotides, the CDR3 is TGTGCCAGCAGCCAAACACACGAACAGGGAAGGTTTGGCTACACCTTC. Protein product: CASSQTHEQGRFGYTF.

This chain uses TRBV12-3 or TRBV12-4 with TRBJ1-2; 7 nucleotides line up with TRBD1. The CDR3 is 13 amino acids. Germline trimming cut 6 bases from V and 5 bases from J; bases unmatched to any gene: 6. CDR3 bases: TGTGCCAGCAGCCCGGACAGGCGTTATGGCTACACCTTC. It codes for CASSPDRRYGYTF.

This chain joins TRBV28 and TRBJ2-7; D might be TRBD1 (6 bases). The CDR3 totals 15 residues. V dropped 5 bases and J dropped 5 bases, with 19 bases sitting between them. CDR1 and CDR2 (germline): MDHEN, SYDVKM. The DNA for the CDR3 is TGTGCCAGCAGTCGATTAGGGGGAGCTACCGACGAGCAGTACTTC. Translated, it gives CASSRLGGATDEQYF. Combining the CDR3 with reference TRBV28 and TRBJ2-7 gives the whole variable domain DVKVTQSSRYLVKRTGEKVFLECVQDMDHENMFWYRQDPGLGLRLIYFSYDVKMKEKGDIPEGYSVSREKKERFSLILESASTNQTSMYLCASSRLGGATDEQYFGPGTRLTVT.

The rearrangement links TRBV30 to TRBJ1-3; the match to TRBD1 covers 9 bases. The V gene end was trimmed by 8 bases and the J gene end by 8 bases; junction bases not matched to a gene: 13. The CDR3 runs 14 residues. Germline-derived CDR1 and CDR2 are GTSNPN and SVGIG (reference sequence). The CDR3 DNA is TGTGCCAGGACATTGGACAGGGGAGGGGACACCATATATTTT. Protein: CARTLDRGGDTIYF.

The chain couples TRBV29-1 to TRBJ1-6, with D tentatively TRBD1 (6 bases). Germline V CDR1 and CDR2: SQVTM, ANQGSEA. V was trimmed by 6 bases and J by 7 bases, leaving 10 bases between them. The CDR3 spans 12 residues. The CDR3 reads CSVFTGNSPLHF. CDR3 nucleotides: TGCAGCGTATTCACAGGGAATTCACCCCTCCACTTT.

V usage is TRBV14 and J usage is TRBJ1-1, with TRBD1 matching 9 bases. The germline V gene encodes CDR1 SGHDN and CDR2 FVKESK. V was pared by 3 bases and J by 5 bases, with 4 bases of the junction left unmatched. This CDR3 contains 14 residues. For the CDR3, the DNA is TGTGCCAGCAGCCAGTACAGGGGGCGGACTGAAGCTTTCTTT. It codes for CASSQYRGRTEAFF.

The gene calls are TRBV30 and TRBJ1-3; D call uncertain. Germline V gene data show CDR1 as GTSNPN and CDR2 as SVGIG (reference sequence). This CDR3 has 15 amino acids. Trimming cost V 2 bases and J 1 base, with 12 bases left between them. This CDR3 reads CAWSSRSGSGNTIYF. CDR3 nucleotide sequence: TGTGCCTGGAGTTCAAGGTCGGGTTCTGGAAACACCATATATTTT.

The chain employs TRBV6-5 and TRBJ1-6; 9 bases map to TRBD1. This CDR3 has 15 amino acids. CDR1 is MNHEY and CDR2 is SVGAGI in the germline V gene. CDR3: CAGGGQGTMGSPLHF. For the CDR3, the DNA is TGTGCAGGGGGGGGACAGGGCACGATGGGGTCACCCCTCCACTTT.

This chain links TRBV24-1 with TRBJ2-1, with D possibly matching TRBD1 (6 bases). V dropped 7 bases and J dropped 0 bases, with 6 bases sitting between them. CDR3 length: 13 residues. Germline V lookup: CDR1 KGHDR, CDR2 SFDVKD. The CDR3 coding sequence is TGTGCCACCAGGGACAGCTCCTACAATGAGCAGTTCTTC. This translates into CATRDSSYNEQFF.

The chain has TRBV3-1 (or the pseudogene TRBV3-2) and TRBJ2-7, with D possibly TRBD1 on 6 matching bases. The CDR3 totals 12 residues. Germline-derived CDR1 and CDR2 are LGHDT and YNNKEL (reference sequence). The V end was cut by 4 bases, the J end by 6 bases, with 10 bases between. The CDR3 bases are TGTGCCAGCAGCCGAAGGGGGTCCGAGCAGTACTTC. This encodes CASSRRGSEQYF.

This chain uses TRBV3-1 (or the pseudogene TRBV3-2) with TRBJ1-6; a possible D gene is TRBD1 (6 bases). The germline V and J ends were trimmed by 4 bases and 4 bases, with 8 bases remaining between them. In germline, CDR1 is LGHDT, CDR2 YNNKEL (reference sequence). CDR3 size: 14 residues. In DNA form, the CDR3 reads TGTGCCAGCAGCCCCGGACAGTATAATTCACCCCTCCACTTT. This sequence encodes CASSPGQYNSPLHF.

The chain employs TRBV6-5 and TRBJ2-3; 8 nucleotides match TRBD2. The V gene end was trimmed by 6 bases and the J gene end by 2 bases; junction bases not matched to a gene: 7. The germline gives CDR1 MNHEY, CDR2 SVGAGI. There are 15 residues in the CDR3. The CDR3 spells CASSKDSGNTDTQYF. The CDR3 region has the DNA TGTGCCAGCAGCAAAGATAGCGGGAACACAGATACGCAGTATTTT.